Only a few counts were recorded for the clone carrying this T cell receptor (beta chain). Germline trimming cut 4 bases from V and 5 bases from J; bases unmatched to any gene: 10. Per germline, CDR1 MDHEN and CDR2 SYDVKM. The CDR3 covers 17 residues. Amplification of TCR beta CDR3 regions used RNA as the template. Initially, a first-round RT-PCR of the TCR CDR3 employed the HTBI primer set. TCRdb reprocessed the multiplex PCR reads via MiXCR and lists one record per CDR3 protein. The data contain 550,000 to 600,000 distinct CDR3 sequences, 16% of them singletons. This entry comes from a study of T cells in Graves' hyperthyroidism and ophthalmopathy.

The TCR sequence derives from a woman under 30 with Graves' hyperthyroidism. The rearrangement joins TRBV28 to TRBJ2-7, with 14 bases fitting TRBD2. The sequenced sample consisted of blood. The CDR3 loop is CASSYPTSGRAGDEQYF. CDR3 nucleotide sequence: TGTGCCAGCAGTTACCCGACTAGCGGGAGGGCCGGGGACGAGCAGTACTTC.